The clone carrying this TCR beta chain was found many times. What it binds is not known. The data derive from a study of metastatic and nonmetastatic thyroid tumors. Whole-study context: Repertoires from blood and tumor or nodule tissue of malignant and benign thyroid patients were compared. The study, taken as a whole, reports: TCR beta diversity was reportedly significantly higher in malignant thyroid tumors than benign nodules, in blood and tumor.

Not a single patient had been given any form of treatment at any point before undergoing thyroid surgery. The CDR3 is made up of 14 amino acids. Germline V CDR1 and CDR2: SGHAT, FQNNGV. J was trimmed by 1 base and V by 4 bases; bases with no gene match: 1. With MiXCR, TCRdb called clones anew from the PCR reads. This table has about 33,000 clones, 18% appearing once. The sample taken for sequencing was blood. The TCR originated in a male donor with papillary thyroid cancer or a benign thyroid nodule (not recorded which). Some clones in this sample may be carry-over from other donors' samples. The chain is built from TRBV11-2 and TRBJ1-3; 7 nucleotides agree with TRBD1. The CDR3 loop reads CASSWDRSGNTIYF. As DNA, the CDR3 is TGTGCCAGCAGCTGGGACAGATCTGGAAACACCATATATTTT.